Below are 6 T cell receptor beta chains sequenced from a single sample in a study of shared clonotypes between healthy human individuals. Using immunoSEQ multiplex PCR, the repertoire was profiled, and TCRdb retains in-frame clones only, with some absent. The sample has some 530,000 clones, approximately 78% seen once. Sample: PBMCs. Every receptor here comes from a woman between 40 and 50 years old in good health. Some clones in this sample may be carry-over from other donors' samples.

This clone was observed a single time. The chain is built from TRBV5-4 and TRBJ2-1, with TRBD2 identical over 9 bases. The CDR3 consists of 16 residues. CDR1 is SGHNT and CDR2 is YYREEE in the germline V gene (reference sequence). V was pared by 3 bases and J by 4 bases, with 8 bases of the junction left unmatched. In DNA form, the CDR3 reads TGTGCCAGCAGCTATCCGGTCGCGGGAGGGTACAATGAGCAGTTCTTC. As protein: CASSYPVAGGYNEQFF.

This chain uses TRBV28 with TRBJ2-2; 9 nucleotides line up with TRBD1. CDR3 length equals 16 residues. V trimming: 5 bases; J trimming: 4 bases; junction bases outside the gene matches: 8. Germline V lookup: CDR1 MDHEN, CDR2 SYDVKM. The CDR3 DNA reads as TGTGCCAGCAGTACTCCCGGGACAGGGTTCACCGGGGAGCTGTTTTTT. It yields the protein CASSTPGTGFTGELFF.

The rearrangement uses TRBV29-1 and TRBJ1-1, with D tentatively TRBD1 (5 bases). Between the trimmed V and J ends, which lost 4 bases and 4 bases, there was a span of 10 bases. The CDR3 runs to 12 residues. In germline, CDR1 is SQVTM, CDR2 ANQGSEA. CDR3 nucleotide sequence: TGCAGCGTTGGGCCAGGGAGCACTGAAGCTTTCTTT. This encodes CSVGPGSTEAFF.

The rearrangement joins TRBV19 to TRBJ2-2; D not certain. In germline, CDR1 is LNHDA, CDR2 SQIVND (reference sequence). V lost 4 bases and J lost 3, with 9 bases in between. CDR3 size: 14 residues. The CDR3 is CASSNWGDTGELFF. The CDR3 coding sequence is TGTGCCAGTAGTAATTGGGGTGACACCGGGGAGCTGTTTTTT. Together with reference TRBV19 and TRBJ2-2, the CDR3 gives the full variable domain: DGGITQSPKYLFRKEGQNVTLSCEQNLNHDAMYWYRQDPGQGLRLIYYSQIVNDFQKGDIAEGYSVSREKKESFPLTVTSAQKNPTAFYLCASSNWGDTGELFFGEGSRLTVL.

V is TRBV25-1 and J is TRBJ2-1; no clear D. The CDR3 sequence is 16 residues long. Germline V CDR1 and CDR2: MGHDK, SYGVNS. The V gene lost 3 bases and the J gene lost 1 base, with 13 bases spanning the gap. DNA for the CDR3: TGTGCCAGCAGTGAGTTAATGGCAGCTTCCTACAATGAGCAGTTCTTC. Its protein product is CASSELMAASYNEQFF.

The chain joins TRBV7-9 to TRBJ2-3, with a possible D match to TRBD2 (5 bases). This CDR3 has 13 amino acids. Per the germline V gene, CDR1 is SEHNR and CDR2 is FQNEAQ (reference sequence). V dropped 7 bases and J dropped 2 bases, with 10 bases sitting between them. In DNA form, the CDR3 reads TGTGCCAGCACCGAGGGAGACACAGATACGCAGTATTTT. The encoded protein is CASTEGDTDTQYF.